This T cell receptor beta chain came from a study of shared clonotypes between healthy human individuals (dated by TCRdb to between 2020 and 2021). Regarding the research as a whole: Three men and a couple of women, aged 18 to 49 years, made up the cohort. For each donor, three plates each were used for CD4 naive and CD4 memory, two plates were used for CD8 naive, and one plate was used for CD8 memory. To estimate repertoire size and how much clonotype sharing occurs between individuals, the study deeply sequenced the blood TCR repertoires of five healthy adults. To increase sequencing depth and limit assay-specific biases, TCR repertoire library preparation and sequencing were carried out by different laboratories using diverse techniques. Per donor, leukapheresis produced somewhere between about 0.9 and 9 billion PBMCs. What the research found in general, with its limitations: Because the study included a small number of donors, the genetic and exposure-history diversity represented was limited. Clonotypes shared by all four sorted-subset donors showed higher generation probabilities than non-shared clonotypes. Incomplete sequencing was indicated by rarefaction of sorted-subset datasets, despite the large sequencing depth. Sampling was limited to blood, and TCR repertoires in tissue likely differ from TCR repertoires in blood. Naive subsets generally had larger estimated clonotype richness than memory subsets did. Sharing across a few donors was observed for 4.5% to 6.5% of naive CD4, around 3.5% of naive CD8, 2% to 2.5% of memory CD4, and about 0.38% of memory CD8 clonotypes. Pairwise subsampling led to the expectation that sequencing depth would affect the degree of clonotype sharing among donors.

Healthy HIV-negative adults with no recently reported acute infections or vaccinations were included as donors. Only Caucasian adults living in Nashville, Tennessee, USA were represented among the donors. CD4+ T cells were enriched by magnetic negative selection, after which naive cells were positively selected on CD45RA and the negative fraction was taken as the memory subset. Blood was obtained by leukapheresis, after which PBMCs were separated by Ficoll-Histopaque density gradient centrifugation and cryopreserved in liquid nitrogen vapor phase. Purity and quantity of every magnetically sorted T cell population were checked by analytical flow cytometry. From each sorted fraction, genomic DNA was isolated and quantified by UV absorbance on a Nanodrop 2000c. Comments on this clone: Its antigen target is currently unknown. No much larger clonotype is one base removed from it; base qualities were not supplied.

Trimming at the junction amounts to 8 bases on V and 8 bases on J, and the germline ends lie 16 bases apart. As encoded in the germline V gene, CDR1 is KGHSH while CDR2 is LQKENI. The CDR3 spans 13 residues, from the cysteine through the phenylalanine. Of the read, only the CDR3 DNA is kept; its 39 bases are in frame from base 1. TCR CDR3 regions were amplified from genomic DNA by multiplex PCR using the deep immunoSEQ assay. Extracted genomic DNA from each cell subset was distributed evenly across all wells of several immunoSEQ 96-well plates, and each plate was treated as a replicate. For sorted subsets, about 220 ng of genomic DNA, equivalent to 25,000 to 35,000 T cell genomes, went into each replicate PCR. Purified libraries were quantified with a Qubit 3.0 fluorometer, sized on a Bioanalyzer 2100, and re-quantified with the KAPA Library Quantification kit. A separate single-read 150-cycle Illumina NextSeq 550 flow cell was used to sequence each immunoSEQ 96-well plate. Regarding the original processing steps: Because the immunoSEQ output held only junctional sequences and lacked quality scores, the filtering could not match the filtering applied to full-length reads. To assign V/J genes and CDR3, sequences were annotated using PyIR, a Python wrapper for IgBLAST v1.9, with IMGT germline references. Reads were filtered out if the reads had weak V/J assignments (E-value above 1e-6), no CDR3, stop codons, out-of-frame junctions, or ambiguous translated residues. V3J clonotypes were defined as sequences sharing an identical inferred V gene, J gene, and CDR3 amino acid sequence. To compute the percentage overlap between repertoires, the number of shared unique clonotypes was divided by the size of the smaller repertoire. Repertoire richness was assessed with RTK rarefaction, the Chao1 estimator, and Recon v2.1 estimates of unobserved clonotypes. OLGA was used to compute generation probabilities for all TCRbeta clonotypes that the gDNA method yielded from a few donors. Sourced from immuneACCESS, this table was stored by TCRdb with only in-frame sequences that have V and J called. A share of the clones is absent; for the studies checked, an unresolved V gene accounts for under half, and the remainder has no known explanation. V, J and clone size are those of that table, while D and trimming were read from the DNA. The sample data list 1,500,000 or so clones, and around 95% of these were observed just once. The ten largest clones add up to approximately 1.1% of the sample.

This sequence originates from a man under 40 in good health. Source material: naive CD4+ T cells sorted from blood. The cell subset or site label, read with the paper, signifies: CD45RA+ positively selected. Here the chain combines TRBV18 and TRBJ2-1; the D gene is possibly TRBD2, with 5 bases matching. The sequenced DNA: TGTGCCAGCGCTCCGAGGGCGGCCTATGAGCAGTTCTTC. This is translated as CASAPRAAYEQFF. Reference TRBV18 and TRBJ2-1 proteins supply the regions before and after the CDR3; the full variable domain is: NAGVMQNPRHLVRRRGQEARLRCSPMKGHSHVYWYRQLPEEGLKFMVYLQKENIIDESGMPKERFSAEFPKEGPSILRIQQVVRGDSAAYFCASAPRAAYEQFFGPGTRLTVL.